These T cell receptor beta chains were read from a single sample in a study of naive and memory T cell subsets. TCRdb ran MiXCR on the UMI-ligation and nested PCR reads and lists one entry per CDR3 protein. This table has 3,500 to 5,000 distinct CDR3 sequences, roughly 5.5% appearing once. The sequenced sample consisted of effector memory CD8+ T cells from blood. Receptors originate from a human donor in good health. Each CDR3 is given with its conserved first and last residue.

TRBV4-3 | CASSQDWGGQETQYF
TRBV28 | CASSLRDRTDTQYF
TRBV28 | CASSLGGQIDEQFF
TRBV9 | CASSVGRNNQPQHF
TRBV25-1 | CASRPGTGDLNTEAFF
TRBV28 | CASSSGLAINEQFF
TRBV20-1 | CSARKSGTEYGEQFF
TRBV5-4 | CASTEGNVNYGYTF
TRBV6-2/TRBV6-3 | CASSYTSGSTDTQYF
TRBV6-1 | CASGQGLYYEQYF
TRBV29-1 | CSVERTEPNEQFF
TRBV28 | CASRAPHTGDALHF
TRBV6-2/TRBV6-3 | CASSALRREAGEQFF
TRBV7-8 | CASSLAQGPSYEQYF
TRBV7-9 | CASSLDRGLSEQYF
TRBV2 | CASSDLYGNTGELFF
TRBV10-3 | CAISESSGYNEQFF
TRBV6-1 | CASVWTADSNQPQHF
TRBV9 | CASSLGGLGTDTQYF
TRBV6-4 | CASSDSTSGSMVF
TRBV20-1 | CSARDAYEQYF
TRBV3-1 | CASSQVPGEGTDTQYF
TRBV27 | CASSLTGGASGYTF
TRBV6-4 | CASSDSSGDYNEQFF
TRBV6-5 | CASRRGFSTDTQYF
TRBV24-1 | CATSDPTGAQPQHF
TRBV28 | CASSYVGWETQYF
TRBV19 | CASSIRAYYEQYF
TRBV6-1 | CASSPDSIYEQYF
TRBV20-1 | CSAVPPFLRPEGRTQETQYF
TRBV6-2/TRBV6-3 | CASSYSAGGGTDTQYF
TRBV12-3/TRBV12-4 | CASSLGGSLSYGYTF
TRBV27 | CASRQGAVHETQYF
TRBV6-5 | CASSRLGNEQFF
TRBV25-1 | CASSDLEGGQYF
TRBV19 | CASSISDRGGQPQHF
TRBV20-1 | CSARDPEVSVNYEQYF
TRBV27 | CASSQMSSGEQYF
TRBV13 | CASGKLAATVGYNEQFF
TRBV28 | CASGLGGSYEQYF
TRBV28 | CASSFLQGRDEQFF
TRBV20-1 | CSARPRDTEAFF
TRBV20-1 | CSAPAPETSYNEQFF
TRBV29-1 | CSVVGARGENTYGYTF
TRBV19 | CASSYGLRAGSETQYF
TRBV7-6 | CASSLSAAGELFF